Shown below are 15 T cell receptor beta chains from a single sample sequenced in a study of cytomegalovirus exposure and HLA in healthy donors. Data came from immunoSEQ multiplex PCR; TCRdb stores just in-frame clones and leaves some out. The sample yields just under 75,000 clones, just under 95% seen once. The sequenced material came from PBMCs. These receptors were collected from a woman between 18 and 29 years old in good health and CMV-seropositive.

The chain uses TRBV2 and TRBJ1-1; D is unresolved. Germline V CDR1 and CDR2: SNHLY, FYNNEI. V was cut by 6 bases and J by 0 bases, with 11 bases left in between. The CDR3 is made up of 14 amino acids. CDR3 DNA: TGTGCCAGCAGCCCCCGGGTGGTGAACACTGAAGCTTTCTTT. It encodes CASSPRVVNTEAFF. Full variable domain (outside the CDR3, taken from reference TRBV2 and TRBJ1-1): EPEVTQTPSHQVTQMGQEVILRCVPISNHLYFYWYRQILGQKVEFLVSFYNNEISEKSEIFDDQFSVERPDGSNFTLKIRSTKLEDSAMYFCASSPRVVNTEAFFGQGTRLTVV.

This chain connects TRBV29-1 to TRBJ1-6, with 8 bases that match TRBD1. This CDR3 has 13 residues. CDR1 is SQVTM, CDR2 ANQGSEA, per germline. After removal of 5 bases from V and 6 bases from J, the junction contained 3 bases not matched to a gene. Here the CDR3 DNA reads TGCAGCGTTCGACAGGGGCTTAATTCACCCCTCCACTTT. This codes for CSVRQGLNSPLHF.

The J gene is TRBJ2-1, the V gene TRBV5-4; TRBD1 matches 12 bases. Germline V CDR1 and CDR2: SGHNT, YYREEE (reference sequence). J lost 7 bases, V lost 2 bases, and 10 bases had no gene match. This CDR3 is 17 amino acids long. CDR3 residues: CASSFNLGTGGRNEQFF. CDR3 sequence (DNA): TGTGCCAGCAGCTTTAATTTGGGGACAGGGGGCAGGAATGAGCAGTTCTTC.

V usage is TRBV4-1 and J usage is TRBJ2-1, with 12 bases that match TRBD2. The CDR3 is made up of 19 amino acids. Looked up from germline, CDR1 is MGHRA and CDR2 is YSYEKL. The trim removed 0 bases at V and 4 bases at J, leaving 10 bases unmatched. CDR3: CASSQESSGRVLGYNEQFF. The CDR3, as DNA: TGCGCCAGCAGCCAAGAGTCTAGCGGGAGGGTATTGGGTTACAATGAGCAGTTCTTC.

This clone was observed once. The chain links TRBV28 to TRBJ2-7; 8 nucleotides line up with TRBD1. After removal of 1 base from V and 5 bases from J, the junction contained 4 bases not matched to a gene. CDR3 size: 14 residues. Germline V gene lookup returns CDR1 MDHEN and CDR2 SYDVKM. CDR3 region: CASSLLQGANEQYF. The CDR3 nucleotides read TGTGCCAGCAGTTTATTGCAGGGGGCTAACGAGCAGTACTTC.

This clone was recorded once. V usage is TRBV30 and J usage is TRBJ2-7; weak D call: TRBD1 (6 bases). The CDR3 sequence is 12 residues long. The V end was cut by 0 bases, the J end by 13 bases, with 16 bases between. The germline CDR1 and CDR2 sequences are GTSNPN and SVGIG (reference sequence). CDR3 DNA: TGTGCCTGGAGTGTGAACCGGCAGGGGAGCTACTTC. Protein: CAWSVNRQGSYF.

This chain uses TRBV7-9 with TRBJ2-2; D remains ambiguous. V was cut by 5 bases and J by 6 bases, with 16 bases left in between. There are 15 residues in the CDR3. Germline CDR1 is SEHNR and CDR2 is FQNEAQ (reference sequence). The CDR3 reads CASSHEEGWPGELFF. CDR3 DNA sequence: TGTGCCAGCAGCCACGAGGAAGGTTGGCCCGGGGAGCTGTTTTTT. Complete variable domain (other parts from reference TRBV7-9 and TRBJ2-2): DTGVSQNPRHKITKRGQNVTFRCDPISEHNRLYWYRQTLGQGPEFLTYFQNEAQLEKSRLLSDRFSAERPKGSFSTLEIQRTEQGDSAMYLCASSHEEGWPGELFFGEGSRLTVL.

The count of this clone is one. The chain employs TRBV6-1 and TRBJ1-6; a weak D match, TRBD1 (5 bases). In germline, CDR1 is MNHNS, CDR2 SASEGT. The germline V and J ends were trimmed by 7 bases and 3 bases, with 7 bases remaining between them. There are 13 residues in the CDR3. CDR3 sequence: CASIQGYNSPLHF. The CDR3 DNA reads TGTGCCAGCATTCAGGGCTATAATTCACCCCTCCACTTT.

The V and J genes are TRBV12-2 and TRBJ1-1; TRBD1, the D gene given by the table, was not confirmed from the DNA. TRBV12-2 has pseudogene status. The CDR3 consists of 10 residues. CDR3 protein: CASRLQWAFF. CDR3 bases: TGTGCAAGTCGCTTACAGTGGGCTTTCTTT.

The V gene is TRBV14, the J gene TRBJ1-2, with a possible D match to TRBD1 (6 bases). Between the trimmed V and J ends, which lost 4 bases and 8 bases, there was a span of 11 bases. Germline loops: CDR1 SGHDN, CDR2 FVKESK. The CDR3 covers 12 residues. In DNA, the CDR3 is TGTGCCAGCAGCCTACAGGGAGTGGGCTACACCTTC. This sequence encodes CASSLQGVGYTF.

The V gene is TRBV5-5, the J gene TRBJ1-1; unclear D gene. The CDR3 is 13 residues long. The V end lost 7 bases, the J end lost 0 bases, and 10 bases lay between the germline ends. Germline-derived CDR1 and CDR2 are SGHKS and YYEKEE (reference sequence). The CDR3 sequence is CASFNTMNTEAFF. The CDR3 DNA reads TGTGCCAGCTTTAACACCATGAACACTGAAGCTTTCTTT.

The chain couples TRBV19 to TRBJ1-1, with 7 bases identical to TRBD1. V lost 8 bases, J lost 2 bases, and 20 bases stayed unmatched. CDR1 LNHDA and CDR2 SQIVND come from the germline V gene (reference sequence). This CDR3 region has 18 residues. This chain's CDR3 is CASLPKTGTWRINTEAFF. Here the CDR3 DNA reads TGTGCCAGTCTACCCAAGACAGGGACCTGGCGAATTAACACTGAAGCTTTCTTT.

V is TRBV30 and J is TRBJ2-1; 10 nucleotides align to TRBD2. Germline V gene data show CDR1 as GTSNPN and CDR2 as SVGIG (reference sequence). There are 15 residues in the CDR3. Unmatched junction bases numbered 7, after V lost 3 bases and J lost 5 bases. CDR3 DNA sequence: TGTGCCTGGAGCGGGGGACTAGCGAGAAACAATGAGCAGTTCTTC. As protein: CAWSGGLARNNEQFF.

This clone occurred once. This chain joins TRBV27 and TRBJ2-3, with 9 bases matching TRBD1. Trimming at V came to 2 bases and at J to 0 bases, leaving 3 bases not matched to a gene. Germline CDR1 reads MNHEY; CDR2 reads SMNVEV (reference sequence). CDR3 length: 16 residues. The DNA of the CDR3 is TGTGCCAGCAGTTTAGGGACAGGGCTTAGCACAGATACGCAGTATTTT. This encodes CASSLGTGLSTDTQYF.

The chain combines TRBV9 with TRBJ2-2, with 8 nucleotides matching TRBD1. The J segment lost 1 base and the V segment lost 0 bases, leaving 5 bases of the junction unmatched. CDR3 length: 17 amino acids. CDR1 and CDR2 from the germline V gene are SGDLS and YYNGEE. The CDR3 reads CASSVAPGGENTGELFF. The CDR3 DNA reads TGTGCCAGCAGCGTAGCCCCAGGGGGCGAGAACACCGGGGAGCTGTTTTTT.